This note documents a single TCR beta chain sequence. Its antigen is undetermined. V was shortened by 1 base and J by 6 bases, with 19 bases between the two germline ends. Germline values: CDR1 SEHNR, CDR2 FQNEAQ (reference sequence). CDR3 length: 17 residues. PCR was performed using 60 Vbeta and 13 Jbeta primers. Profiling relied on immunoSEQ multiplex PCR, and the TCRdb table lists in-frame clones only, not all of them. There are some 240,000 clones in the sample; around four fifths occur only once, and 3.8% lies in the top ten. This sample was included in a study of cytomegalovirus exposure and HLA in healthy donors. Points from the study as a whole: Within an earlier analysis, most TCR beta V segments proved productive either about 87% or about 30% of the time. Donors belonging to an Asian-associated ancestry cluster reportedly showed fewer N-insertions in productive TCRs than the roughly 680-donor mean, according to what a later analysis found. As a later analysis showed, several of the most significant clusters appeared to be linked to common viral pathogens.

The sequence was obtained from a male donor in good health and CMV-seronegative. The chain combines TRBV7-9 with TRBJ2-1; D is possibly TRBD2 (7 bases). Material for sequencing was PBMCs. The CDR3 DNA follows: TGTGCCAGCAGCTTAGGGGCCTTGGAACGGGGGGCCAATGAGCAGTTCTTC. Its protein is CASSLGALERGANEQFF.